This TCR beta chain comes out of a study of T cell responses to AZD1222 COVID-19 vaccine. V was pared by 0 bases and J by 0 bases, with 8 bases between. Germline V gives CDR1 SGHVS, CDR2 FQNEAQ. The length of the CDR3 is 16 residues. In the case of this clone: This sample also contains other DNA sequences that code for the same CDR3.

This table comes from immunoSEQ multiplex PCR, and its TCRdb copy is limited to in-frame clones, with some not included. The table has about 63,000 clones, 83% seen once. Sequencing was performed on peripheral blood, taken 28 days after the second AZD1222 dose. V and J are TRBV7-8 and TRBJ2-2; D unclear. This TCR was recovered from an adult who received the AZD1222 COVID-19 vaccine. The CDR3 loop reads CASSLASGSNTGELFF. The CDR3 coding sequence is TGTGCCAGCAGCTTAGCGTCAGGATCGAACACCGGGGAGCTGTTTTTT.